This TCR beta chain was recorded in a study of OX40 agonist ivuxolimab in advanced cancers. Study context: Three patients had partial responses: one hepatocellular carcinoma, two cutaneous melanoma.

The protocol was immunoSEQ multiplex PCR, while the TCRdb copy is restricted to in-frame clones and leaves out a portion. The sample holds tens of thousands of clones, 70% to 90% seen once. The CDR3 is 14 residues long. V lost 4 bases to trimming and J lost 2 bases; unmatched junction nucleotides: 5. Germline values: CDR1 SGHVS, CDR2 FNYEAQ. The TCR was taken from an adult with an advanced solid tumor such as melanoma, head and neck, liver or kidney cancer. This sample comprised CD4+ or CD8+ T cells sorted from blood, obtained in a trial of the OX40 agonist ivuxolimab. The chain recombines TRBV7-6 with TRBJ2-7; TRBD2 agrees at 7 bases. The CDR3 region is CASSSGGGAYEQYF. For the CDR3, the DNA is TGTGCCAGCAGCTCCGGTGGGGGGGCCTACGAGCAGTACTTC.